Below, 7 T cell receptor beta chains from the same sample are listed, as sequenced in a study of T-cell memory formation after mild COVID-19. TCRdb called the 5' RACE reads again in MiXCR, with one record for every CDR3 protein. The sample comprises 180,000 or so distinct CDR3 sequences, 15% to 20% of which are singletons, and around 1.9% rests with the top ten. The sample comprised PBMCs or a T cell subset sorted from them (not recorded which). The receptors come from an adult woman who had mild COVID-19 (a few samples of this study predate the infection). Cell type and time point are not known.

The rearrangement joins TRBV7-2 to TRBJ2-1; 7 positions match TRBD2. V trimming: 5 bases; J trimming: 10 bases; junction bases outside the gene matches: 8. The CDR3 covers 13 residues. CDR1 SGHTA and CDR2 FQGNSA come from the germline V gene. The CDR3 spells CASSQPGAGEQFF. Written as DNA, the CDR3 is TGTGCCAGCAGCCAGCCAGGAGCGGGGGAGCAGTTCTTC.

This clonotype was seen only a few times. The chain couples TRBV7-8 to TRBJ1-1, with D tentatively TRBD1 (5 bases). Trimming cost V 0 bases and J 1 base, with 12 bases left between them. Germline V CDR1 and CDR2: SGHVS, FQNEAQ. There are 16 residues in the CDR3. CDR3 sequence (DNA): TGTGCCAGCAGCTTAGCTGGGGCGGGGTCGAACACTGAAGCTTTCTTT. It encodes CASSLAGAGSNTEAFF.

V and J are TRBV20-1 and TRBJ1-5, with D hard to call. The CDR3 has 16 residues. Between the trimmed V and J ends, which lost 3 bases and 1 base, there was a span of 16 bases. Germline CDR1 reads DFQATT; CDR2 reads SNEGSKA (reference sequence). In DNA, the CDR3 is TGCAGTGCTAGTGGCCCTACGAGGGTAAGCAATCAGCCCCAGCATTTT. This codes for CSASGPTRVSNQPQHF.

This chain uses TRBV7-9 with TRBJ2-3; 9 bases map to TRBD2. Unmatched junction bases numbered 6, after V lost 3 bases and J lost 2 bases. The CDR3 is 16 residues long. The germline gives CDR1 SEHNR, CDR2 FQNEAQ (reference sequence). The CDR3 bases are TGTGCCAGCAGCTTCGGGGGGACTAGCAACACAGATACGCAGTATTTT. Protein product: CASSFGGTSNTDTQYF.

The chain's CDR3 is CASSSQAGVSYNEQFF. The CDR3 DNA is TGTGCCAGCAGTTCCCAGGCAGGGGTATCGTACAATGAGCAGTTCTTC. The chain is built from TRBV2 and TRBJ2-1; D may be TRBD1 (6 bases). Per the germline V gene, CDR1 is SNHLY and CDR2 is FYNNEI. Deletions cut 5 bases from V and 4 bases from J, with 18 bases between. This CDR3 has 16 residues.

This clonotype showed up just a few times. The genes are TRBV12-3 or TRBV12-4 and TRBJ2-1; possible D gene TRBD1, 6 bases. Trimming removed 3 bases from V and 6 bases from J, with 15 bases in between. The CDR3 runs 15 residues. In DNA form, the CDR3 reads TGTGCCAGCAGTTTTTTGCAGGGGTTGCGCAATGAGCAGTTCTTC. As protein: CASSFLQGLRNEQFF.

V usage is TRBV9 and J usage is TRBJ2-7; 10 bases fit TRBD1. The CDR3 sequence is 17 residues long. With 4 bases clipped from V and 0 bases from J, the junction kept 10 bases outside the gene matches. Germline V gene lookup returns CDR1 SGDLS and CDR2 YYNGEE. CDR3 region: CASSPRPGQGSSYEQYF. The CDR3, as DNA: TGTGCCAGCAGCCCTCGCCCGGGACAGGGGAGCTCCTACGAGCAGTACTTC.